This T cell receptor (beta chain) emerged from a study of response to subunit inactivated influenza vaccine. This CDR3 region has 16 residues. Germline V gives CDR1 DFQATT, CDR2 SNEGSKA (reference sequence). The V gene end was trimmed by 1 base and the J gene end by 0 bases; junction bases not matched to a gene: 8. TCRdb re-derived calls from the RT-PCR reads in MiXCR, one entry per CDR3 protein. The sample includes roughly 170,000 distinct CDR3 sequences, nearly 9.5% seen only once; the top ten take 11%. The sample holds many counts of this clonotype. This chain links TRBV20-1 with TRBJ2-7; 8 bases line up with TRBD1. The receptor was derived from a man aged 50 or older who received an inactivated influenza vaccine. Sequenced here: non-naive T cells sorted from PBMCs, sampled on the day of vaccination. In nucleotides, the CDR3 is TGCAGTGCTAGAGTAATCCGGGACAGGACCTCCTACGAGCAGTACTTC. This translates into CSARVIRDRTSYEQYF.